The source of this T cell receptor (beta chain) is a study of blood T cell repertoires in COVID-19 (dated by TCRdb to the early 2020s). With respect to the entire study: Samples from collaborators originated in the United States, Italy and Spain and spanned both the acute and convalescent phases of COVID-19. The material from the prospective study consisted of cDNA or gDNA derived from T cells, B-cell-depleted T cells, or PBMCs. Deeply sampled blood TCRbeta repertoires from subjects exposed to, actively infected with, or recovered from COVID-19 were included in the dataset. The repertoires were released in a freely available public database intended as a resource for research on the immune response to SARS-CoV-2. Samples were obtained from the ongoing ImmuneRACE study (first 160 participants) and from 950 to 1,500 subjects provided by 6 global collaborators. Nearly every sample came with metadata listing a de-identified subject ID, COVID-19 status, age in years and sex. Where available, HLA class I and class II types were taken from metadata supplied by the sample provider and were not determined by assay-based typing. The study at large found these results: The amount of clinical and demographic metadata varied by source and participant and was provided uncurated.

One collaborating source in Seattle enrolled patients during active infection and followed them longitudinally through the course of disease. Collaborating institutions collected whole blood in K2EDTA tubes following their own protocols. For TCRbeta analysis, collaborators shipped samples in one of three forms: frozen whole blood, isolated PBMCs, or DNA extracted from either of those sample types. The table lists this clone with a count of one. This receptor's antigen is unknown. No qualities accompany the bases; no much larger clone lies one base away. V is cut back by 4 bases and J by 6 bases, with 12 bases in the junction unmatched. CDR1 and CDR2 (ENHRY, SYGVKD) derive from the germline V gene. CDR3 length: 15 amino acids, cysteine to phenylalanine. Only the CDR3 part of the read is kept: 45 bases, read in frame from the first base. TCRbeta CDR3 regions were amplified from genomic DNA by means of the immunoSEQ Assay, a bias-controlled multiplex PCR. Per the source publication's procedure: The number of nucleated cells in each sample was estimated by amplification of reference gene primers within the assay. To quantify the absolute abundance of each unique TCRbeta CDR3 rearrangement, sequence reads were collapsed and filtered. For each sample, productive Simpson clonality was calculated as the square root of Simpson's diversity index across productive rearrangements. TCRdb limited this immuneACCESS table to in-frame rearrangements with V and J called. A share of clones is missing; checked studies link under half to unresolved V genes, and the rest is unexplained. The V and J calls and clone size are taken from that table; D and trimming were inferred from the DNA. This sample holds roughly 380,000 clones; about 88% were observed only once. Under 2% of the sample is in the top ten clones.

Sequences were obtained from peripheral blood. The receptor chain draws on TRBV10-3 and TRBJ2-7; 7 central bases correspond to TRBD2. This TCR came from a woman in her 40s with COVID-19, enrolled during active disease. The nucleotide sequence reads TGTGCCATCAGTGTAAGAGGGACTACCTTTGGCGAGCAGTACTTC. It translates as CAISVRGTTFGEQYF.